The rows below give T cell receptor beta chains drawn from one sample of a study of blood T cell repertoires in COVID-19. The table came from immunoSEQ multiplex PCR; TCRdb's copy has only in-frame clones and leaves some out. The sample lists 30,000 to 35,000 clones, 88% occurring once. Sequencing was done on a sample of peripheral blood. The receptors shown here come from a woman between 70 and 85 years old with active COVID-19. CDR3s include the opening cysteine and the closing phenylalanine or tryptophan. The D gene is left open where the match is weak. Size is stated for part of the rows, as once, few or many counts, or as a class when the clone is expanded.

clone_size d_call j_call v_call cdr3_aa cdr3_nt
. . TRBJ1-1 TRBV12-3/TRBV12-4 CASSLRENTEAFF TGTGCCAGCAGTTTGAGAGAGAACACTGAAGCTTTCTTT
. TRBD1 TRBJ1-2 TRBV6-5 CASSYGTGSGYTF TGTGCCAGCAGTTACGGGACAGGGTCTGGCTACACCTTC
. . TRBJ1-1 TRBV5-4 CASSFGWGGETFF TGTGCCAGCAGCTTTGGTTGGGGGGGGGAAACTTTCTTT
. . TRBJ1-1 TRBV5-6 CASSPSRKAEAFF TGTGCCAGCAGCCCGTCGAGGAAGGCTGAAGCTTTCTTT
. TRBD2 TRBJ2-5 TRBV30 CAWSLTGTSGQETQYF TGTGCCTGGAGCCTCACCGGGACTAGCGGGCAAGAGACCCAGTACTTC
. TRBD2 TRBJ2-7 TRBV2 CASRTSEGTYEQYF TGTGCCAGCAGAACTAGCGAGGGTACCTACGAGCAGTACTTC
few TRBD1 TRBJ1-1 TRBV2 CATAGTGGNTEAFF TGTGCCACAGCCGGGACAGGGGGCAACACTGAAGCTTTCTTT
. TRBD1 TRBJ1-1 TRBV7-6 CASSLIQGGAEMVTEAFF TGTGCCAGCAGCTTAATTCAGGGGGGCGCCGAAATGGTCACTGAAGCTTTCTTT
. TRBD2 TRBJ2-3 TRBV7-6 CASSFGPSGGQVDTQYF TGTGCCAGCAGCTTCGGGCCAAGCGGGGGCCAGGTAGATACGCAGTATTTT
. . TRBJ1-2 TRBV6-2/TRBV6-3 CASSTHRENRYGYTF TGTGCCAGCAGTACTCACAGGGAAAACCGCTATGGCTACACCTTC
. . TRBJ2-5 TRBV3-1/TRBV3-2 CASSPRGETQYF TGTGCCAGCAGCCCACGAGGGGAGACCCAGTACTTC
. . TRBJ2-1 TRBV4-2 CASSQESGGAINEQFF TGTGCCAGCAGCCAAGAATCGGGGGGCGCGATCAATGAGCAGTTCTTC
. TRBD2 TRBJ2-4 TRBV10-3 CAISLRDIKAGGPGNIQYF TGTGCCATCAGTCTGAGGGATATAAAGGCGGGGGGGCCCGGAAACATTCAGTACTTC
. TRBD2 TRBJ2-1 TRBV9 CASSVELAGIYEQFF TGTGCCAGCAGCGTAGAACTAGCGGGGATCTATGAGCAGTTCTTC
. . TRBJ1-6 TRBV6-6 CASSYSLRGSPLHF TGTGCCAGCAGTTACTCCTTAAGGGGTTCACCCCTCCACTTT
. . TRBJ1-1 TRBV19 CASSNTYRASEAFF TGTGCCAGTAGTAACACTTACAGGGCAAGCGAAGCTTTCTTT
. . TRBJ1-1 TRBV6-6 CAGAGLSEAFF TGTGCCGGCGCGGGGTTGAGTGAAGCTTTCTTT
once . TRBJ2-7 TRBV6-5 CASSSLVRGFSYEQYF TGTGCCAGCAGTTCCCTTGTTCGGGGGTTTTCCTACGAGCAGTACTTC
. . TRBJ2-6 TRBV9 CASSVDRAGANVLTF TGTGCCAGCAGCGTAGACAGGGCCGGGGCCAACGTCCTGACTTTC
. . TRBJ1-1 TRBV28 CASTSGGPWTEAFF TGTGCCAGCACAAGCGGGGGCCCCTGGACTGAAGCTTTCTTT
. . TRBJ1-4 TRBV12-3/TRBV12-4 CASSPGGNEKLFF TGTGCCAGCAGCCCAGGAGGGAATGAAAAACTGTTTTTT
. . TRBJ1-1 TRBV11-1 CASSPWVGVNTEAFF TGTGCCAGCAGCCCGTGGGTCGGGGTGAACACTGAAGCTTTCTTT
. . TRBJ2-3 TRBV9 CASSVGGSDTDTQYF TGTGCCAGCAGCGTAGGCGGTAGCGACACAGATACGCAGTATTTT
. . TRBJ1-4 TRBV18 CASSLWANEKLFF TGTGCCAGCTCACTGTGGGCGAATGAAAAACTGTTTTTT
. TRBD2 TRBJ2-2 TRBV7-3 CASSQNRAGGRNTGELFF TGTGCCAGCAGCCAAAATCGAGCGGGGGGCCGAAACACCGGGGAGCTGTTTTTT
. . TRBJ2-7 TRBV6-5 CAAGRPYEQYF TGTGCCGCGGGGCGTCCCTACGAGCAGTACTTC
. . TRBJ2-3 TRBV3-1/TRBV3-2 CASSGRGPIFMQDTQYF TGTGCCAGCAGCGGACGGGGTCCCATTTTCATGCAAGATACGCAGTATTTT
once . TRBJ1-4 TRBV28 CASRGSATNEKLFF TGTGCCAGCAGGGGGAGTGCAACTAATGAAAAACTGTTTTTT
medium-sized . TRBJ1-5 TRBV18 CASSPGGGEPQHF TGTGCCAGCTCACCGGGGGGAGGAGAGCCCCAGCATTTT
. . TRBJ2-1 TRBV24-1 CATSEAGAYNEQFF TGTGCCACCAGTGAAGCAGGGGCCTACAATGAGCAGTTCTTC
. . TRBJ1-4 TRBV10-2 CASTPGRIRDEKLFF TGCGCCAGCACCCCCGGGAGGATACGAGATGAAAAACTGTTTTTT
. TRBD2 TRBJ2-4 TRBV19 CASRPGGGANIQYF TGTGCCAGTAGGCCGGGCGGGGGGGCCAACATTCAGTACTTC
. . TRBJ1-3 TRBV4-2 CASSEVRGNTIYF TGTGCCAGCAGCGAGGTGCGCGGAAACACCATATATTTT
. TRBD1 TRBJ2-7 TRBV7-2 CASSLAGQGASYEQYF TGTGCCAGCAGCTTAGCGGGGCAGGGGGCTTCTTACGAGCAGTACTTC
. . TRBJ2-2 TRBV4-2 CASSQEGVLNLNTGELFF TGTGCCAGCAGCCAAGAAGGGGTACTCAACCTGAACACCGGGGAGCTGTTTTTT
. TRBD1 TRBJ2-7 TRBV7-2 CASSPDRVNHEQYF TGTGCCAGCAGCCCCGACAGGGTAAACCACGAGCAGTACTTC
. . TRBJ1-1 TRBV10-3 CAISDRSGTEAFF TGTGCCATCAGTGATCGATCGGGGACTGAAGCTTTCTTT
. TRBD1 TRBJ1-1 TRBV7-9 CASSMDRAEEAFF TGTGCCAGCAGCATGGACAGGGCCGAAGAGGCTTTCTTT
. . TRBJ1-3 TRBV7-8 CASSLTGSGNTIYF TGTGCCAGCAGCTTAACGGGCTCTGGAAACACCATATATTTT
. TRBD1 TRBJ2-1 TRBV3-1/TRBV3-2 CASSHQQGLYSYNEQFF TGTGCCAGCAGCCACCAACAGGGGCTATACTCCTACAATGAGCAGTTCTTC
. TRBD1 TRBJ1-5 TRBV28 CASSFDRGAQHF TGTGCCAGCAGTTTCGACAGGGGAGCCCAGCATTTT